This entry features one T cell receptor beta chain sequence. Its target is unknown. Documented treatment: AdE1-LMPpoly-expanded autologous EBV-specific T-cell therapy followed by anti-PD-1 nivolumab. The data were produced by immunoSEQ multiplex PCR, yet TCRdb's version contains in-frame clones alone and is incomplete. The sample consists of about 23,000 clones, over 75% of them appearing once. This specimen comes from a study of EBV T-cell therapy then PD-1 blockade in nasopharyngeal carcinoma. This CDR3 region has 15 residues. Germline CDR1 is MNHEY and CDR2 is SVGEGT. Trimming stripped 3 bases from V and 4 bases from J, with 15 bases between.

The genes are TRBV6-2 or TRBV6-3 and TRBJ2-5; D not resolved. This clonotype was obtained from a man aged 35 to 55 with nasopharyngeal carcinoma. The sample was CD8+ T cells from blood, taken at approximately day 60 from a patient whose treatment included autologous EBV-specific T cells and nivolumab. CDR3 region: CASSYREPVGETQYF. CDR3 sequence (DNA): TGTGCCAGCAGTTATCGTGAGCCCGTCGGAGAGACCCAGTACTTC.